This T cell receptor (beta chain) was recovered during a study of PD-1 blockade in classical Hodgkin lymphoma. Profiling relied on immunoSEQ multiplex PCR, and the TCRdb table lists in-frame clones only, not all of them. The sample holds about 66,000 clones; about two thirds are singletons and the top ten take less than 9.5%. The CDR3 covers 16 residues. V lost 10 bases, J lost 4 bases, and 13 bases stayed unmatched. The germline CDR1 and CDR2 sequences are SNHLY and FYNNEI. All the patients suffered relapse after autologous stem cell transplantation, and brentuximab vedotin exposure differed. The chain uses TRBV2 and TRBJ2-6; the match to TRBD1 covers 7 bases. The sequenced sample was peripheral blood mononuclear cells (PBMCs), obtained before the second cycle of nivolumab. The TCR was taken from a human donor with classical Hodgkin lymphoma. CDR3 DNA: TGTGCCATACCCCCGGGACAGAGGGTCGGGGCCAACGTCCTGACTTTC. Amino acid sequence: CAIPPGQRVGANVLTF.